These T cell receptor beta chains were read from a single sample in a study of human T cells and chemical hapten exposure. TCRdb analysed the RACE reads with MiXCR anew, one entry per CDR3 protein. The data show 190,000 or so distinct CDR3 sequences, approximately 24% seen once. The sample in question was whole blood, obtained in connection with sensitization to the hapten diphenylcyclopropenone (DPC). These receptors came from a woman aged 40 to 50 with alopecia areata. Some clones in this sample may be carry-over from other donors' samples. CDR3s include the opening cysteine and the closing phenylalanine or tryptophan. A D gene is named only where the DNA matches it firmly. Size values are once, few and many counts, or a class for expanded clones, and some rows have none.

V	J	D	length	size	CDR3	DNA
TRBV28	TRBJ2-4	TRBD1	16	few	CASSPGGARAKNIQYF	TGTGCCAGCAGCCCAGGGGGCGCTCGGGCCAAAAACATTCAGTACTTC
TRBV4-3	TRBJ1-1	NA	14	NA	CASSQDYANTEAFF	TGCGCCAGCAGCCAAGATTACGCGAACACTGAAGCTTTCTTT
TRBV6-2/TRBV6-3	TRBJ2-1	TRBD2	14	NA	CASSRTSGNNEQFF	TGTGCCAGCAGTCGGACTAGCGGAAACAATGAGCAGTTCTTC
TRBV6-2/TRBV6-3	TRBJ2-1	TRBD2	15	few	CASRDRGGSYNEQFF	TGTGCCAGCAGGGACCGGGGGGGCTCCTACAATGAGCAGTTCTTC
TRBV4-3	TRBJ2-6	NA	16	NA	CASSQGTTAGANVLTF	TGCGCCAGCAGCCAAGGGACTACTGCTGGGGCCAACGTCCTGACTTTC
TRBV29-1	TRBJ2-7	NA	13	many	CSVAGDNSYEQYF	TGCAGCGTTGCAGGGGACAACTCCTACGAGCAGTACTTC
TRBV20-1	TRBJ2-5	NA	14	few	CSARIPGYQETQYF	TGCAGTGCTAGAATACCGGGTTATCAAGAGACCCAGTACTTC
TRBV27	TRBJ2-3	NA	14	NA	CASRIQGSTDTQYF	TGTGCCAGCAGAATACAGGGCAGCACAGATACGCAGTATTTT
TRBV4-3	TRBJ1-5	NA	14	NA	CASSQDLSQRPQHF	TGCGCCAGCAGCCAAGATCTGTCCCAGCGGCCCCAGCATTTT
TRBV28	TRBJ1-2	TRBD1	14	NA	CASMPGQGAGGYTF	TGTGCCAGCATGCCGGGACAGGGGGCGGGCGGCTACACCTTC
TRBV12-3/TRBV12-4	TRBJ1-2	NA	13	NA	CASSFRENYGYTF	TGTGCCAGCAGTTTTAGGGAGAACTATGGCTACACCTTC
TRBV6-1	TRBJ1-1	TRBD1	12	few	CATHPYRGEAFF	TGTGCCACCCATCCTTACAGGGGGGAAGCTTTCTTT
TRBV25-1	TRBJ2-3	NA	13	NA	CASSGRYTDTQYF	TGTGCCAGCAGCGGACGGTACACAGATACGCAGTATTTT
TRBV5-4	TRBJ2-3	TRBD2	17	few	CASSQPAGGPGTDTQYF	TGTGCCAGCAGCCAACCAGCGGGAGGGCCCGGCACAGATACGCAGTATTTT
TRBV7-6	TRBJ2-7	NA	12	NA	CAPTGQGNEQYF	TGTGCCCCCACAGGACAAGGGAATGAGCAGTACTTC